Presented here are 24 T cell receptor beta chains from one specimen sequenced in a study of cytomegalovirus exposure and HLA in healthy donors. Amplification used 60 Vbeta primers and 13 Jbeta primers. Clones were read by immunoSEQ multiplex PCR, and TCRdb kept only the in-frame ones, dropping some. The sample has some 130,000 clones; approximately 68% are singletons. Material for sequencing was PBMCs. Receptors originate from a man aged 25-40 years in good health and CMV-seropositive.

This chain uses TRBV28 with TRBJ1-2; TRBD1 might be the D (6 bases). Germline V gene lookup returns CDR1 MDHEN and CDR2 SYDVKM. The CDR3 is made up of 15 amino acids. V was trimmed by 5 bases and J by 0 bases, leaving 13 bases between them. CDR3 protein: CASSLIQGTNYGYTF. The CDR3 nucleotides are TGTGCCAGCAGTCTTATACAGGGAACTAACTATGGCTACACCTTC.

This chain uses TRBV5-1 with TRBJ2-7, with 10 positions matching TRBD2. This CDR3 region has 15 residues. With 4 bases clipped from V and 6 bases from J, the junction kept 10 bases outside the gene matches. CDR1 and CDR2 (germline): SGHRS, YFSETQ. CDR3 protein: CASSALLAGSLEQYF. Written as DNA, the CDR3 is TGCGCCAGCAGCGCCCTACTAGCGGGATCCCTCGAGCAGTACTTC.

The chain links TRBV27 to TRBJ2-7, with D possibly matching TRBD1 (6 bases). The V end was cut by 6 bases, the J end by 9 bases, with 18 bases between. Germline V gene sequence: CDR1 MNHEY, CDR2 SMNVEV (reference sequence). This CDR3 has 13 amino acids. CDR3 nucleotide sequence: TGTGCCAGCAGCCCACTGACAGGAAGCGGGCAGTACTTC. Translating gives CASSPLTGSGQYF.

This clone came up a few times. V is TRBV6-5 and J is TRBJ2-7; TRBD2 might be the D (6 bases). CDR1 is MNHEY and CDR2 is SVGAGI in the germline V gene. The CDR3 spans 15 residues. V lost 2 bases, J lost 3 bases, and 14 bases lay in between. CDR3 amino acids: CASSYHALAVYEQYF. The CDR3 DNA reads TGTGCCAGCAGTTACCACGCACTAGCCGTCTACGAGCAGTACTTC.

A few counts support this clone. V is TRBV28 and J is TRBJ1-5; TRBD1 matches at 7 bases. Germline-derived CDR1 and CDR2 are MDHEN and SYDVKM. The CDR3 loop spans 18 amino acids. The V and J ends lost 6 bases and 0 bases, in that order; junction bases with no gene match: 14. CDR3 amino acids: CASRKWGQTTYSNQPQHF. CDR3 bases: TGTGCCAGCAGGAAGTGGGGACAGACCACTTATAGCAATCAGCCCCAGCATTTT.

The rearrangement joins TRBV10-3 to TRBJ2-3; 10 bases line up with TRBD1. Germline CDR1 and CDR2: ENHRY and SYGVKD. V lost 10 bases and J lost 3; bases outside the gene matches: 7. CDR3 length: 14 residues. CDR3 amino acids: CATRTGGSTDTQYF. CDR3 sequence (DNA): TGTGCCACCCGGACAGGGGGTAGTACAGATACGCAGTATTTT.

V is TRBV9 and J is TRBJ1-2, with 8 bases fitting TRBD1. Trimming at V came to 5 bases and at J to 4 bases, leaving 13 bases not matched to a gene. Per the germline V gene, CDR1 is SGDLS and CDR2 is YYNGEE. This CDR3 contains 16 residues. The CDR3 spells CASSDRQGLPLYGYTF. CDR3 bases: TGTGCCAGCAGTGATCGACAGGGGCTTCCCCTCTATGGCTACACCTTC. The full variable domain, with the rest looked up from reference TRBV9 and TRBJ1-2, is DSGVTQTPKHLITATGQRVTLRCSPRSGDLSVYWYQQSLDQGLQFLIQYYNGEERAKGNILERFSAQQFPDLHSELNLSSLELGDSALYFCASSDRQGLPLYGYTFGSGTRLTVV.

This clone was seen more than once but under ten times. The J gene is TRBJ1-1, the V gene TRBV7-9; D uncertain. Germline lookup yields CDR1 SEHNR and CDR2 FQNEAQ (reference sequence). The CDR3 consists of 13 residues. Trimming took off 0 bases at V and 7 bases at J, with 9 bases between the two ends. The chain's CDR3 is CASSLALRLEAFF. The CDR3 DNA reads TGTGCCAGCAGCTTAGCGCTGAGACTTGAAGCTTTCTTT.

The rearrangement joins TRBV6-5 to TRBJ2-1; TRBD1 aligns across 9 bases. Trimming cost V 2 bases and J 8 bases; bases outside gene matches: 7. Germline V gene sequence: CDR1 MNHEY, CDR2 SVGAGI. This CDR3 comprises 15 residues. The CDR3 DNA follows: TGTGCCAGCAGTTACCGGGACAGGGTGTGGGATGAGCAGTTCTTC. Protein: CASSYRDRVWDEQFF.

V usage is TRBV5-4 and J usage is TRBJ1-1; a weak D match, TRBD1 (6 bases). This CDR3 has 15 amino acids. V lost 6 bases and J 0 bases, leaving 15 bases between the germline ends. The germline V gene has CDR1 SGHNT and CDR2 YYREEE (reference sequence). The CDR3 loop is CASNRIGQMNTEAFF. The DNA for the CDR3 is TGTGCCAGCAACCGAATCGGACAGATGAACACTGAAGCTTTCTTT.

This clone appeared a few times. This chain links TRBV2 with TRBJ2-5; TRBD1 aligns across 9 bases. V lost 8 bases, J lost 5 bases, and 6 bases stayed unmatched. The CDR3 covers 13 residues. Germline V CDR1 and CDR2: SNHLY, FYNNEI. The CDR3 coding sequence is TGTGCCAGCGAGGGACAGGGAGGGGAGACCCAGTACTTC. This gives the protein CASEGQGGETQYF.

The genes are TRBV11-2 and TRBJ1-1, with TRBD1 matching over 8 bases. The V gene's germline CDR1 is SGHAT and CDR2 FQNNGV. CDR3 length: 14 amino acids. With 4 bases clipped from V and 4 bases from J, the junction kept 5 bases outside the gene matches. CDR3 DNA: TGTGCCAGCAGCTACAGGGGGATAATCACTGAAGCTTTCTTT. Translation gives CASSYRGIITEAFF.

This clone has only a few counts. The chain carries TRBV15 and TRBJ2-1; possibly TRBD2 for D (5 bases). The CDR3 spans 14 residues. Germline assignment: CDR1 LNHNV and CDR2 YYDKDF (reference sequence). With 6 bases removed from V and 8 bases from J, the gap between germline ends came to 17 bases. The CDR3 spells CATSPTTPRDEQFF. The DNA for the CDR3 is TGTGCCACCAGTCCGACCACACCGCGGGATGAGCAGTTCTTC.

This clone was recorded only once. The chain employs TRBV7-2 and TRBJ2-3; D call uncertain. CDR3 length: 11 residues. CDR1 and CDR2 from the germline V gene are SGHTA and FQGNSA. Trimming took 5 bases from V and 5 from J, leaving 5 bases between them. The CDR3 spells CASSREDTQYF. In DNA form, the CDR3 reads TGTGCCAGCAGCCGAGAAGATACGCAGTATTTT.

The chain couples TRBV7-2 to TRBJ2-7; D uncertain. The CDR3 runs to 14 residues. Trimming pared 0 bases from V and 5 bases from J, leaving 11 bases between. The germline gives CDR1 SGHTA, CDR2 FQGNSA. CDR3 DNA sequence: TGTGCCAGCAGCTTAGCGTTTCGGGTGAACGAGCAGTACTTC. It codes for CASSLAFRVNEQYF.

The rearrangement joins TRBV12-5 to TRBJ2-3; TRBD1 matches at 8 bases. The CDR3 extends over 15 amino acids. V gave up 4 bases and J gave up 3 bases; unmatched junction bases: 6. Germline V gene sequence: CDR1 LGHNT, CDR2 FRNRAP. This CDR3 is CASGSRTGWTDTQYF. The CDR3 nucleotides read TGTGCTAGTGGTTCCCGGACAGGGTGGACAGATACGCAGTATTTT.

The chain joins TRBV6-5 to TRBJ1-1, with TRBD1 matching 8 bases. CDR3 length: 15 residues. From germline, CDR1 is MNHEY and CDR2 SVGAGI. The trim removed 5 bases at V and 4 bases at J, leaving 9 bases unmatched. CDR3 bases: TGTGCCAGCAGTGGAATCGGACAGGGAAGCACTGAAGCTTTCTTT. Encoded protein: CASSGIGQGSTEAFF.

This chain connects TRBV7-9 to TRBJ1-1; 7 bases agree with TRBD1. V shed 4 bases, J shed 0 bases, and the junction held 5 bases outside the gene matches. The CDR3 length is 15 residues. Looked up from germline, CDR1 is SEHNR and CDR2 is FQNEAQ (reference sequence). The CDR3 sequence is CASSSLGQLNTEAFF. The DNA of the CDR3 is TGTGCCAGCAGCTCACTGGGACAGCTGAACACTGAAGCTTTCTTT.

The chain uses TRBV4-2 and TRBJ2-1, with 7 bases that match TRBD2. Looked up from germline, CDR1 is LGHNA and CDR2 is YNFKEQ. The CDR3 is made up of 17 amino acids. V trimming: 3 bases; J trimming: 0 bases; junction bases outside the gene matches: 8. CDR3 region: CASSQTSGASSYNEQFF. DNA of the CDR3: TGTGCCAGCAGCCAGACAAGCGGGGCTAGCTCCTACAATGAGCAGTTCTTC.

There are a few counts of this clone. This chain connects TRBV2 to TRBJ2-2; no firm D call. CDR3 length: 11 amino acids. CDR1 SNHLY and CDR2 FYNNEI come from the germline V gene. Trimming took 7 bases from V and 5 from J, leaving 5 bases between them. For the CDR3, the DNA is TGTGCCAGCATCAAAACCGGGGAGCTGTTTTTT. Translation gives CASIKTGELFF.

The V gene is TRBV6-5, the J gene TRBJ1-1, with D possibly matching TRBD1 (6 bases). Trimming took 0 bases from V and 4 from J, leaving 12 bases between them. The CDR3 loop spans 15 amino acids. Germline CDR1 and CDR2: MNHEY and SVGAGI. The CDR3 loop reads CASSYSTGLSTEAFF. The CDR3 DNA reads TGTGCCAGCAGTTACTCAACAGGGTTGAGCACTGAAGCTTTCTTT.

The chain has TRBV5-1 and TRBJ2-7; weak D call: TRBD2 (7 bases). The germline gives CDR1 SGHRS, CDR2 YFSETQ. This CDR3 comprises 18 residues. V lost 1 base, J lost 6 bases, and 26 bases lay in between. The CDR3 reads CASSLQGPTGGYPSEQYF. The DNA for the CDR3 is TGCGCCAGCAGCTTGCAAGGGCCAACGGGGGGCTATCCGTCCGAGCAGTACTTC.

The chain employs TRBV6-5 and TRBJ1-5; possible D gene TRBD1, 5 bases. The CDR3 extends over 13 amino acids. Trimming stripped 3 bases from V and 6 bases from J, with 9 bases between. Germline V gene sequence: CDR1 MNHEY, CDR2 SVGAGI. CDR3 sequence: CASSYGRGQPQHF. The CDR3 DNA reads TGTGCCAGCAGTTATGGAAGGGGTCAGCCCCAGCATTTT.

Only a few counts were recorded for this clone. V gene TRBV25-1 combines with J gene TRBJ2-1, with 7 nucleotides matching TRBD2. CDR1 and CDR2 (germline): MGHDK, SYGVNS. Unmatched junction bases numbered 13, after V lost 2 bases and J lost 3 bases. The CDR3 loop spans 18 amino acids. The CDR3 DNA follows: TGTGCCAGCAGTGAAAGTTTCGCGGCGGGAGCGATCTACAATGAGCAGTTCTTC. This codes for CASSESFAAGAIYNEQFF. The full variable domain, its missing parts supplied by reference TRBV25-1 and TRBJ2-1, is EADIYQTPRYLVIGTGKKITLECSQTMGHDKMYWYQQDPGMELHLIHYSYGVNSTEKGDLSSESTVSRIRTEHFPLTLESARPSHTSQYLCASSESFAAGAIYNEQFFGPGTRLTVL.